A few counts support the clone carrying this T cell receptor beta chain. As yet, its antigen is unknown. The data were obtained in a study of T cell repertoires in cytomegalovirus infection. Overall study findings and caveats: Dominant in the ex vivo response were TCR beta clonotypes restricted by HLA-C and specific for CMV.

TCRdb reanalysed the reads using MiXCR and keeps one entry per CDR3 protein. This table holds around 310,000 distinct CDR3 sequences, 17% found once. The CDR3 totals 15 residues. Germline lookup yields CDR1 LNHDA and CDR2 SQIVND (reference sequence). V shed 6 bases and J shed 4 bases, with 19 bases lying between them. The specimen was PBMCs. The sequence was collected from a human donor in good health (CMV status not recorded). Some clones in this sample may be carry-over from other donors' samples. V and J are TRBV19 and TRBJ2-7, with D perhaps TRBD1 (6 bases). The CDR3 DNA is TGTGCCAGTAGCACACGGGGACACAGGATTTACGAGCAGTACTTC. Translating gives CASSTRGHRIYEQYF.